This TCR beta chain is from a study of blood T cell repertoires in COVID-19 (dated by TCRdb to the early 2020s). For context, the study as a whole: Collaborator samples came from the United States, Italy and Spain and covered acute and convalescent phases of COVID-19. The material from the prospective study consisted of cDNA or gDNA derived from T cells, B-cell-depleted T cells, or PBMCs. The dataset comprised deeply sampled blood TCRbeta repertoires from subjects exposed to, actively infected with, or recovered from COVID-19. The repertoires were made available in a free public database intended to serve as a resource for research on the immune response to SARS-CoV-2. The samples were drawn from two sources: the first 160 participants of the ongoing ImmuneRACE study, and 1,000 to 1,500 subjects contributed by 6 global collaborators. The sample metadata nearly always contained a de-identified subject ID, COVID-19 status, age in years and sex. Where HLA class I and class II types were available, the types were taken from metadata supplied by the sample provider, not from assay-based typing.

V loses 5 bases, J loses 7 bases, and the germline ends lie 8 bases apart. The CDR3 runs 12 residues from the cysteine to the phenylalanine. The DNA shown is the 36-base CDR3, in frame from base 1. Sequences LNHDA (CDR1) and SQIVND (CDR2) are obtained from the germline V gene (reference sequence). With respect to this clone: It has no known antigen specificity. The input lacks base qualities; no much larger clone sits a single base away.

What the authors observed across the whole study: Clinical and demographic metadata were provided uncurated, with the amount varying by source and participant.

Another Seattle source contributed samples from volunteer blood donors who had recovered from COVID-19. Whole blood was collected in K2EDTA tubes by collaborating institutions according to the institutions' own protocols. For TCRbeta analysis, collaborators shipped samples as frozen whole blood, isolated PBMCs, or DNA extracted from either of those sample types. TCRbeta CDR3 regions were amplified from genomic DNA using the immunoSEQ Assay, a bias-controlled multiplex PCR. Per the authors' processing: The number of nucleated cells in each sample was estimated by amplification of reference gene primers within the assay. To quantify the absolute abundance of each unique TCRbeta CDR3 rearrangement, sequence reads were collapsed and filtered. For each sample, productive Simpson clonality was calculated by taking the square root of Simpson's diversity index across productive rearrangements. Entries here come from immuneACCESS through TCRdb and include only in-frame sequences with V and J called. Some clones fail to appear in such tables; in the studies checked, an unresolved V gene covers under half of the shortfall, and the cause of the remainder is unknown. V and J calls and clone size come straight from that table; D and trimming were deduced from the DNA. Within this sample are roughly 250,000 clones, with roughly 91% of them counted one time only. 0.9% to 1% of the sample lies in the top ten.

The sequence was obtained from a woman aged 40 to 55 who had recovered from COVID-19. Sequences were obtained from peripheral blood. The chain couples TRBV19 to TRBJ1-4; the D gene is possibly TRBD1, with 5 bases matching. For the CDR3, the sequence is CASSPGGEKLFF. The nucleotides are TGTGCCAGTAGTCCCGGGGGTGAAAAACTGTTTTTT. Supplemented by the reference TRBV19 and TRBJ1-4 proteins around the CDR3, the complete variable domain is DGGITQSPKYLFRKEGQNVTLSCEQNLNHDAMYWYRQDPGQGLRLIYYSQIVNDFQKGDIAEGYSVSREKKESFPLTVTSAQKNPTAFYLCASSPGGEKLFFGSGTQLSVL.